A selection of T cell receptor beta chains follows, all from one sample in a study of early T cells in non-severe SARS-CoV-2 infection. TCRdb independently ran MiXCR on the 5' RACE reads; one entry per CDR3 protein. Among 50,000 to 85,000 distinct CDR3 sequences listed, roughly 10% were seen once. Sequencing was done on a sample of whole blood. These receptors were obtained from an adult who was a healthcare worker with PCR-confirmed SARS-CoV-2 infection or an uninfected control (not recorded which). The CDR3 runs from the conserved cysteine through the conserved F or W. The D gene is left open where the match is weak. Size is omitted from some rows. Given values are once, few, many or a class for expanded clones.

d_call j_call clone_size v_call cdr3_aa cdr3_nt
NA TRBJ2-1 many TRBV6-2/TRBV6-3 CASSYAVDEQFF TGTGCCAGCAGTTACGCTGTCGATGAGCAGTTCTTC
TRBD1 TRBJ2-7 NA TRBV20-1 CSAPRQGADEQYF TGCAGTGCTCCCCGGCAGGGGGCAGACGAGCAGTACTTC
TRBD1 TRBJ2-3 NA TRBV11-2 CASSPPGQGGDTQYF TGTGCCAGCAGCCCACCGGGACAGGGTGGAGATACGCAGTATTTT
TRBD2 TRBJ2-3 NA TRBV3-1 CASSHGTSGTDTQYF TGTGCCAGCAGCCATGGGACTAGCGGCACAGATACGCAGTATTTT
TRBD2 TRBJ2-7 few TRBV12-3/TRBV12-4 CASSPRGSGAYEQYF TGTGCCAGCAGCCCTCGGGGTAGCGGGGCATACGAGCAGTACTTC
TRBD2 TRBJ2-5 many TRBV3-1 CASIPSTSGRQETQYF TGTGCCAGCATCCCCTCGACTAGCGGGAGGCAAGAGACCCAGTACTTC
TRBD2 TRBJ2-1 few TRBV19 CASSTSGRETLF TGTGCCAGTAGTACTAGCGGGAGAGAAACACTCTTC
NA TRBJ2-3 NA TRBV20-1 CSASSGDTQYF TGCAGTGCTAGCTCCGGAGATACGCAGTATTTT
NA TRBJ2-3 many TRBV7-3 CASSPTPSEISTDTQYF TGTGCCAGCAGCCCTACCCCTAGCGAGATTAGCACAGATACGCAGTATTTT
TRBD1 TRBJ1-5 few TRBV5-1 CASSFWTGDQPQHF TGCGCCAGCAGCTTCTGGACAGGGGATCAGCCCCAGCATTTT
NA TRBJ2-3 many TRBV30 CAWSIITDTQYF TGTGCCTGGAGTATCATAACAGATACGCAGTATTTT
NA TRBJ2-5 NA TRBV29-1 CSVEGRVRETQYF TGCAGCGTTGAAGGCAGGGTCAGGGAGACCCAGTACTTC
TRBD2 TRBJ2-2 NA TRBV10-3 CAISGPLAGVGTGELFF TGTGCCATCAGTGGCCCACTAGCGGGAGTGGGCACCGGGGAGCTGTTTTTT
TRBD2 TRBJ2-7 many TRBV5-1 CASRTTSGSSYEQYF TGCGCCAGCAGGACGACTAGCGGGAGTTCCTACGAGCAGTACTTC
NA TRBJ2-4 few TRBV7-2 CASRSPVVAKNIQYF TGTGCCAGCAGATCACCAGTGGTAGCCAAAAACATTCAGTACTTC
NA TRBJ1-2 many TRBV29-1 CSVDIRADDYGYTF TGCAGCGTTGACATTAGGGCGGATGATTATGGCTACACCTTC
NA TRBJ2-1 few TRBV18 CASSERLYNEQFF TGTGCCAGCTCGGAGAGGTTATACAATGAGCAGTTCTTC
NA TRBJ2-3 few TRBV29-1 CSVHRPVSSTDTQYF TGCAGCGTCCATAGGCCCGTATCCAGCACAGATACGCAGTATTTT
NA TRBJ2-3 NA TRBV11-2 CASSLDHGTDTQYF TGTGCCAGCAGCTTAGATCACGGCACAGATACGCAGTATTTT
NA TRBJ1-2 NA TRBV11-2 CASSLLLDGYTF TGTGCCAGCAGCTTACTCCTAGATGGCTACACCTTC
NA TRBJ1-6 many TRBV28 CASSSMDRLDSPLHF TGTGCCAGCAGTTCAATGGACAGATTGGATTCACCCCTCCACTTT
NA TRBJ1-4 few TRBV21-1 CASSKPGGF TGTGCCAGCAGCAAACCTGGTGGTTTT
NA TRBJ2-7 NA TRBV5-1 CASSLIGGRPYEQYF TGCGCCAGCAGCTTGATCGGAGGGCGACCCTACGAGCAGTACTTC
NA TRBJ2-4 many TRBV7-2 CASSINTNIQYF TGTGCCAGCAGCATCAATACAAACATTCAGTACTTC
NA TRBJ2-3 few TRBV19 CASSPRGSDRADTQYF TGTGCCAGTAGTCCCAGGGGTAGCGACCGCGCAGATACGCAGTATTTT
TRBD2 TRBJ2-3 many TRBV5-1 CASSFLTAGGPPDTQYF TGCGCCAGCAGCTTCCTGACTGCGGGAGGGCCCCCAGATACGCAGTATTTT
NA TRBJ2-3 many TRBV20-1 CSARARGASPSTDTQYF TGCAGTGCTCGAGCCCGGGGGGCTAGCCCTAGCACAGATACGCAGTATTTT